Shown below are 30 T cell receptor beta chains from a single sample sequenced in a study of cytomegalovirus exposure and HLA in healthy donors. This PCR relied on a set of 60 Vbeta primers and 13 Jbeta primers. Clones were read by immunoSEQ multiplex PCR, and TCRdb kept only the in-frame ones, dropping some. The data show 130,000 to 150,000 clones, with around three fifths seen just once and over 2.5% held by the top ten. Material for sequencing was PBMCs. Receptors originate from a woman in her thirties in good health and CMV-seropositive.

The chain has TRBV19 and TRBJ1-4; D may be TRBD1 (6 bases). The CDR3 sequence is 15 residues long. The V end lost 3 bases, the J end lost 5 bases, and 13 bases lay between the germline ends. Germline loops: CDR1 LNHDA, CDR2 SQIVND (reference sequence). The CDR3 coding sequence is TGTGCCAGTAGTATCCTACAGGGCCTAAATGAAAAACTGTTTTTT. Translated: CASSILQGLNEKLFF.

The J gene is TRBJ1-1, the V gene TRBV2; tentative D call: TRBD1 (5 bases). The CDR3 covers 13 residues. Germline V gives CDR1 SNHLY, CDR2 FYNNEI. V was cut by 7 bases and J by 2 bases, with 11 bases left in between. Here the CDR3 DNA reads TGTGCCAGCAAAGGGCAGGGTAACACTGAAGCTTTCTTT. Its protein product is CASKGQGNTEAFF.

The V gene is TRBV29-1, the J gene TRBJ2-3; TRBD2 aligns across 9 bases. The CDR3 covers 15 residues. V lost 8 bases to trimming and J lost 0 bases; unmatched junction nucleotides: 9. The germline V gene has CDR1 SQVTM and CDR2 ANQGSEA. The CDR3 here is CSIQGGGASTDTQYF. CDR3 nucleotides: TGCAGCATCCAAGGCGGGGGGGCGAGCACAGATACGCAGTATTTT.

This clone was observed a few times. The rearrangement joins TRBV13 to TRBJ2-3; tentatively, D is TRBD1 (5 bases). Germline V gene sequence: CDR1 PRHDT, CDR2 FYEKMQ (reference sequence). V was clipped by 1 base and J by 1 base, with 9 bases between them. This CDR3 spans 15 amino acids. The CDR3 DNA reads as TGTGCCAGCAGCTTAGTAACAGGTCGCACAGATACGCAGTATTTT. Translating it yields CASSLVTGRTDTQYF.

The chain employs TRBV5-6 and TRBJ1-2; 9 nucleotides align to TRBD1. Germline V gene lookup returns CDR1 SGHDT and CDR2 YYEEEE. The V gene end was trimmed by 4 bases and the J gene end by 8 bases; junction bases not matched to a gene: 3. The CDR3 has 12 residues. The CDR3 spells CASSRDREGYTF. The CDR3 DNA reads TGTGCCAGCAGCCGGGACAGGGAAGGCTACACCTTC.

Details on this clone: This specimen includes other DNA sequences encoding the same CDR3. The chain carries TRBV11-2 and TRBJ1-1, with 8 bases that match TRBD1. V shed 6 bases and J 5 bases; nucleotides not matched to a gene: 5. Germline CDR1 SGHAT, CDR2 FQNNGV. The CDR3 covers 13 residues. CDR3 sequence reads: CASSPDRGTEAFF. CDR3 coding DNA: TGTGCCAGCAGTCCCGACAGGGGAACTGAAGCTTTCTTT.

This clone was detected only once. The germline gene is not matched at one end of the junction; a read error may be the cause. The V gene is TRBV13, the J gene TRBJ2-1; tentative D call: TRBD2 (6 bases). Germline loops: CDR1 PRHDT, CDR2 FYEKMQ (reference sequence). This CDR3 region has 12 residues. The CDR3 region is CASSHRLGVLVF. In nucleotides, the CDR3 is TGTGCCAGCAGCCACAGACTAGGGGTCTTAGTCTTC.

This clone was detected a few times. The chain uses TRBV5-5 and TRBJ2-3; 7 bases align to TRBD2. The CDR3 length is 14 residues. Per germline, CDR1 SGHKS and CDR2 YYEKEE (reference sequence). Trimming removed 3 bases from V and 6 bases from J; junction bases left unmatched: 7. The CDR3 protein is CASSSRLASDTQYF. In nucleotides, the CDR3 is TGTGCCAGCAGCTCCAGACTAGCTTCCGATACGCAGTATTTT.

The V call is TRBV25-1, the J call TRBJ2-1; D remains unclear. The V end was cut by 2 bases, the J end by 6 bases, with 14 bases between. Germline V CDR1 and CDR2: MGHDK, SYGVNS. This CDR3 has 15 amino acids. The CDR3 region is CASSEGVVVGNEQFF. The DNA for the CDR3 is TGTGCCAGCAGTGAAGGAGTGGTGGTAGGCAATGAGCAGTTCTTC.

The rearrangement uses TRBV6-5 and TRBJ1-6; D not resolved. Germline CDR1 is MNHEY and CDR2 is SVGAGI. V lost 0 bases to trimming and J lost 7 bases, with 13 bases between them. The CDR3 loop spans 16 amino acids. The CDR3 sequence is CASSYSGSSGNSPLHF. Written as DNA, the CDR3 is TGTGCCAGCAGTTACTCTGGGAGCTCCGGGAATTCACCCCTCCACTTT.

For the CDR3, the DNA is TGTGCCAGCAGTTTACGGGCAGGGGGACTGACTAATGAAAAACTGTTTTTT. Residues: CASSLRAGGLTNEKLFF. The chain combines TRBV27 with TRBJ1-4; 7 bases map to TRBD1. Germline-derived CDR1 and CDR2 are MNHEY and SMNVEV (reference sequence). The CDR3 runs to 17 residues. The J segment lost 2 bases and the V segment lost 2 bases, leaving 8 bases of the junction unmatched. Together with reference TRBV27 and TRBJ1-4, the CDR3 gives the full variable domain: EAQVTQNPRYLITVTGKKLTVTCSQNMNHEYMSWYRQDPGLGLRQIYYSMNVEVTDKGDVPEGYKVSRKEKRNFPLILESPSPNQTSLYFCASSLRAGGLTNEKLFFGSGTQLSVL.

The chain carries TRBV18 and TRBJ1-2; D uncertain. The CDR3 is 17 amino acids. Trimming cost V 4 bases and J 1 base, with 19 bases left between them. CDR1 and CDR2 (germline): KGHSH, LQKENI. The CDR3 nucleotides read TGTGCCAGCTCACACTCACAGTTATTTGTTGTTAACTATGGCTACACCTTC. Translation gives CASSHSQLFVVNYGYTF.

The rearrangement links TRBV2 to TRBJ1-6; D gene unclear. Trimming stripped 8 bases from V and 10 bases from J, with 12 bases between. Per the germline V gene, CDR1 is SNHLY and CDR2 is FYNNEI. CDR3 length equals 12 residues. The CDR3 reads CASHVFASPLHF. The CDR3 DNA reads TGTGCCAGCCATGTGTTCGCGTCACCCCTCCACTTT.

The rearrangement joins TRBV4-1 to TRBJ2-7; D is unclear. This CDR3 is 15 amino acids long. V was trimmed by 1 base and J by 1 base, leaving 11 bases between them. Germline lookup yields CDR1 MGHRA and CDR2 YSYEKL. CDR3: CASSQVNAASYEQYF. The DNA for the CDR3 is TGCGCCAGCAGCCAAGTTAACGCAGCGTCCTACGAGCAGTACTTC.

The V and J genes are TRBV13 and TRBJ1-1; D might be TRBD1 (6 bases). V gave up 7 bases and J gave up 0 bases, with 18 bases separating them. Germline V gives CDR1 PRHDT, CDR2 FYEKMQ (reference sequence). The CDR3 covers 16 residues. The CDR3 coding sequence is TGTGCCAGCACGAGGGGGGGAGGCTTTGTGAACACTGAAGCTTTCTTT. Translated, it gives CASTRGGGFVNTEAFF.

This clone came up a few times. This CDR3 reads CASSLGLSNQPQHF. CDR3 nucleotide sequence: TGTGCCAGCAGCTTGGGGCTTAGCAATCAGCCCCAGCATTTT. The chain couples TRBV7-8 to TRBJ1-5; tentatively, D is TRBD1 (5 bases). V shed 3 bases and J shed 0 bases, with 6 bases lying between them. The germline CDR1 and CDR2 sequences are SGHVS and FQNEAQ. The length of the CDR3 is 14 residues.

There are a few counts of this clone. The chain joins TRBV10-3 to TRBJ1-5, with 8 bases matching TRBD1. V lost 8 bases and J lost 5; bases outside the gene matches: 5. Germline V gene data show CDR1 as ENHRY and CDR2 as SYGVKD. The CDR3 sequence is 13 residues long. In nucleotides, the CDR3 is TGTGCCATCGGACAGGGTCGGGATCAGCCCCAGCATTTT. This gives the protein CAIGQGRDQPQHF.

The V call is TRBV28, the J call TRBJ2-7; D may be TRBD1 (6 bases). Per the germline V gene, CDR1 is MDHEN and CDR2 is SYDVKM. The V and J ends lost 6 bases and 2 bases respectively, with 14 bases between them. The length of the CDR3 is 14 residues. CDR3 coding DNA: TGTGCCAGCAGCTGGACAGTTACTCCCTACGAGCAGTACTTC. Its translation is CASSWTVTPYEQYF.

The gene calls are TRBV10-2 and TRBJ2-1; 10 bases are a match to TRBD2. Germline CDR1 and CDR2: WSHSY and SAAADI. The junction had 4 bases not matched to a gene; V was cut back by 8 bases and J by 3 bases. CDR3 length: 14 residues. CDR3 DNA sequence: TGCGCCAGCCAAGCTAGCGGGAGCTACAATGAGCAGTTCTTC. Its translation: CASQASGSYNEQFF.

The chain employs TRBV29-1 and TRBJ1-1; no definite D call. Germline assignment: CDR1 SQVTM and CDR2 ANQGSEA. Trimming left V 3 bases short and J 4 bases short, with 12 bases between. This CDR3 is built from 13 residues. The CDR3 DNA reads as TGCAGCGTTGATCGGAGGGTAGGCACTGAAGCTTTCTTT. It encodes CSVDRRVGTEAFF.

This clone was seen just once. The chain has TRBV11-2 and TRBJ1-1, with D possibly TRBD1 on 5 matching bases. The CDR3 covers 15 residues. In germline, CDR1 is SGHAT, CDR2 FQNNGV. V lost 4 bases to trimming and J lost 6 bases, with 18 bases between them. For the CDR3, the DNA is TGTGCCAGCAGCTCACCGGAGGAGGGGAAGTCTGAAGCTTTCTTT. It is translated as CASSSPEEGKSEAFF.

This clone came up a few times. This chain joins TRBV6-1 and TRBJ1-5; D perhaps matches TRBD1 (6 bases). Between the trimmed V and J ends, which lost 8 bases and 5 bases, there was a span of 13 bases. The germline CDR1 and CDR2 sequences are MNHNS and SASEGT. There are 13 residues in the CDR3. In DNA, the CDR3 is TGTGCCAGCGGGGAACAGGGTGATCAGCCCCAGCATTTT. It translates to CASGEQGDQPQHF.

This sequence joins TRBV19 and TRBJ2-2; a possible D gene is TRBD2 (7 bases). Germline V gene lookup returns CDR1 LNHDA and CDR2 SQIVND (reference sequence). Trimming stripped 7 bases from V and 4 bases from J, with 16 bases between. The CDR3 is 15 residues long. CDR3 amino acids: CASIPWGGFTGELFF. CDR3 sequence (DNA): TGTGCCAGTATCCCATGGGGGGGCTTCACCGGGGAGCTGTTTTTT.

This sequence joins TRBV9 and TRBJ1-1, with D possibly being TRBD1 (5 bases). Germline CDR1 is SGDLS and CDR2 is YYNGEE. This CDR3 is 14 amino acids long. The V gene lost 0 bases and the J gene lost 6 bases, with 12 bases spanning the gap. The DNA of the CDR3 is TGTGCCAGCAGCGTAGTTCGGACATCGGCTGAAGCTTTCTTT. Protein sequence: CASSVVRTSAEAFF.

This chain uses TRBV6-4 with TRBJ1-2; 7 bases match TRBD1. V was pared by 0 bases and J by 8 bases, with 9 bases of the junction left unmatched. Germline V gene sequence: CDR1 MRHNA, CDR2 SNTAGT. There are 15 residues in the CDR3. In DNA form, the CDR3 reads TGTGCCAGCAGTGACTCGATAGAGGGGGCGCGGGGCTACACCTTC. Amino acid sequence: CASSDSIEGARGYTF.

The V call is TRBV6-4, the J call TRBJ1-5, with 10 bases fitting TRBD1. With V trimmed by 4 bases and J by 4 bases, 7 bases remained unmatched. The CDR3 contains 16 residues. CDR1 MRHNA and CDR2 SNTAGT come from the germline V gene. The DNA for the CDR3 is TGTGCCAGCAGTGGGGTCGGACAGGGGGTTAATCAGCCCCAGCATTTT. Translating gives CASSGVGQGVNQPQHF.

The chain recombines TRBV13 with TRBJ2-7; a weak D match, TRBD1 (6 bases). V was cut by 4 bases and J by 0 bases, with 13 bases left in between. In germline, CDR1 is PRHDT, CDR2 FYEKMQ (reference sequence). There are 15 residues in the CDR3. The CDR3 reads CASSSKGVSSYEQYF. The CDR3 nucleotides read TGTGCCAGCAGCTCCAAGGGGGTTAGCTCCTACGAGCAGTACTTC.

The gene calls are TRBV30 and TRBJ2-3, with 7 bases identical to TRBD1. Losses at the gene ends were 5 bases for V and 1 base for J; bases not matched to a gene: 12. This CDR3 contains 16 residues. Germline CDR1 GTSNPN, CDR2 SVGIG (reference sequence). CDR3 coding DNA: TGTGCCTGGGCCGCCGCACAGGGGATTGGCACAGATACGCAGTATTTT. As protein: CAWAAAQGIGTDTQYF.

This clone occurred a few times. The chain couples TRBV9 to TRBJ1-5; the D is unclear. Trimming stripped 0 bases from V and 7 bases from J, with 11 bases between. Germline V CDR1 and CDR2: SGDLS, YYNGEE. The CDR3 totals 14 residues. The CDR3 nucleotides are TGTGCCAGCAGCGTAGCCCCCGGCGGACAGCCCCAGCATTTT. Translated, it gives CASSVAPGGQPQHF. Together with reference TRBV9 and TRBJ1-5, the CDR3 gives the full variable domain: DSGVTQTPKHLITATGQRVTLRCSPRSGDLSVYWYQQSLDQGLQFLIQYYNGEERAKGNILERFSAQQFPDLHSELNLSSLELGDSALYFCASSVAPGGQPQHFGDGTRLSIL.

The table lists this clone with a count of one. The chain is built from TRBV5-1 and TRBJ2-1; D is possibly TRBD1 (5 bases). Germline V gene data show CDR1 as SGHRS and CDR2 as YFSETQ. The CDR3 length is 14 residues. V lost 0 bases to trimming and J lost 6 bases, with 10 bases between them. The CDR3 DNA reads TGCGCCAGCAGCTTGGGACAGAACAGCAATGAGCAGTTCTTC. Translated, it gives CASSLGQNSNEQFF. Filled out from reference TRBV5-1 and TRBJ2-1, the complete variable domain reads KAGVTQTPRYLIKTRGQQVTLSCSPISGHRSVSWYQQTPGQGLQFLFEYFSETQRNKGNFPGRFSGRQFSNSRSEMNVSTLELGDSALYLCASSLGQNSNEQFFGPGTRLTVL.